This T cell receptor (beta chain) emerged from a study of identifying expanded T cells in peripheral blood. Germline CDR1 SGHNT, CDR2 YYREEE (reference sequence). CDR3 length: 15 amino acids. The V end was cut by 2 bases, the J end by 2 bases, with 12 bases between. The table came from immunoSEQ multiplex PCR; TCRdb's copy has only in-frame clones and leaves some out. The sample shows roughly 96,000 clones, roughly 86% of them seen only once. No infections or other immune events were documented during collection. This receptor was obtained from a person aged 18 to 69 in good health. V usage is TRBV5-4 and J usage is TRBJ2-3; TRBD2 is a possible D gene (7 bases). The sequencing sample was made of blood. The CDR3 sequence: CASSLRAGATDTQYF. In DNA, the CDR3 is TGTGCCAGCAGCTTACGCGCGGGGGCCACAGATACGCAGTATTTT.